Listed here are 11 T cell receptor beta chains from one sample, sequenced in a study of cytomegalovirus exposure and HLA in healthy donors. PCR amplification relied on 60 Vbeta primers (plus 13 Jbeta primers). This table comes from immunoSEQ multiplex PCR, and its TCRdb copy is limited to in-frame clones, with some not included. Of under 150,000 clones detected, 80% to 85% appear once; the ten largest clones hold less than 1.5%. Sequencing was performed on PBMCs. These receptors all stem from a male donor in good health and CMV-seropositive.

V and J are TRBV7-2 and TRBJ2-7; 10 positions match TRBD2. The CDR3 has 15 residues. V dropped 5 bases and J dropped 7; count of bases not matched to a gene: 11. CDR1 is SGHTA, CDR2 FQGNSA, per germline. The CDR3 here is CASSPKLAGRREQYF. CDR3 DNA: TGTGCCAGCAGCCCAAAACTAGCGGGGAGGAGGGAGCAGTACTTC.

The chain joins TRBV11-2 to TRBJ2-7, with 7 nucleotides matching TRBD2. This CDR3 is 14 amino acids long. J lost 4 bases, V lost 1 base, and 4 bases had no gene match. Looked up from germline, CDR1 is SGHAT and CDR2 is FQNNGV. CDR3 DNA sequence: TGTGCCAGCAGCTTAGGGCTAGCGGCATACGAGCAGTACTTC. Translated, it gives CASSLGLAAYEQYF.

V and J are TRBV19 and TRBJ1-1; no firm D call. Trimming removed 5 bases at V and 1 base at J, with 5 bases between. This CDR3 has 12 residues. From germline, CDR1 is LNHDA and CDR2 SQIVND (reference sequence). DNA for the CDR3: TGTGCCAGTAGTCTCTGGAACACTGAAGCTTTCTTT. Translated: CASSLWNTEAFF.

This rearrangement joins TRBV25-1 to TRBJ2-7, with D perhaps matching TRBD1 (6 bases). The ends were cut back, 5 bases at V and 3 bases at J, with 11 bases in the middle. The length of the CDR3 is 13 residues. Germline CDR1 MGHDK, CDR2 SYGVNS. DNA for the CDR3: TGTGCCAGCAGTAACCGGGACAACTACGAGCAGTACTTC. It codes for CASSNRDNYEQYF.

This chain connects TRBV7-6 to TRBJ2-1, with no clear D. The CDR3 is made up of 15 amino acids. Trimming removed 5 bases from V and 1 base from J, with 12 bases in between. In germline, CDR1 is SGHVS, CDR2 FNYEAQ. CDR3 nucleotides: TGTGCCAGCAGCCCTTCTAGAAGATCCTACAATGAGCAGTTCTTC. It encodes CASSPSRRSYNEQFF.

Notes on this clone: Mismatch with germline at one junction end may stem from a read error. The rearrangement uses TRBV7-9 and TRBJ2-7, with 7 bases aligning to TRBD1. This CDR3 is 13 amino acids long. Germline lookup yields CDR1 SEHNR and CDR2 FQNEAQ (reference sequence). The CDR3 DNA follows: TGTTCCAGCAGCTCCCAGACAGGGCGCGAGCAGTACTTC. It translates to CSSSSQTGREQYF. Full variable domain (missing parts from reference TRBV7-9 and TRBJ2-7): DTGVSQNPRHKITKRGQNVTFRCDPISEHNRLYWYRQTLGQGPEFLTYFQNEAQLEKSRLLSDRFSAERPKGSFSTLEIQRTEQGDSAMYLCSSSSQTGREQYFGPGTRLTVT.

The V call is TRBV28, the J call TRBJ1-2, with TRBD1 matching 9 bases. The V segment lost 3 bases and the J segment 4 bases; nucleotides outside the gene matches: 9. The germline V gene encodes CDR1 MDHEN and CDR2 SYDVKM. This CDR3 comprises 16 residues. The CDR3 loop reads CASSLGTGGFLYGYTF. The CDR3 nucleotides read TGTGCCAGCAGTTTGGGCACAGGGGGCTTTCTCTATGGCTACACCTTC.

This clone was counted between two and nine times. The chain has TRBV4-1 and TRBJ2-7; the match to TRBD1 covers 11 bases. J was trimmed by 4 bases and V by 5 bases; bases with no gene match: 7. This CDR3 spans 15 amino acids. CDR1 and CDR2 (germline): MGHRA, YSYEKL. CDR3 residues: CASSGSDRGLYEQYF. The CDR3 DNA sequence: TGCGCCAGCAGCGGGTCGGACAGGGGGCTGTACGAGCAGTACTTC.

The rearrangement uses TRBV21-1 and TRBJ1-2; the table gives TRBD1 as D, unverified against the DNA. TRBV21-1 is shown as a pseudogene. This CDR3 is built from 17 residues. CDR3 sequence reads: CASSKGRTVPTSTGYTF. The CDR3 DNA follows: TGTGCCAGCAGCAAAGGCCGGACAGTTCCTACATCGACCGGCTACACCTTC.

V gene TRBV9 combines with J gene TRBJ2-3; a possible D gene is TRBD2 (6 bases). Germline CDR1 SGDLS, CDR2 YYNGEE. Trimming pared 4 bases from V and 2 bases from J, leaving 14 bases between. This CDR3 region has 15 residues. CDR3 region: CASSPRAGPTDTQYF. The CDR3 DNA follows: TGTGCCAGCAGCCCCAGAGCGGGCCCCACAGATACGCAGTATTTT.

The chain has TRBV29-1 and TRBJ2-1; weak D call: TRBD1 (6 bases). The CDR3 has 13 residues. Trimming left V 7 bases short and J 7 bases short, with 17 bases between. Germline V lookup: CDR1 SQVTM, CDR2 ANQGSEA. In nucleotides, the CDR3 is TGCAGCGCCAGGGTCTCGACAGGTAATGAGCAGTTCTTC. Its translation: CSARVSTGNEQFF.